The T cell receptor beta chain described here comes from a study of blood T cell repertoires in COVID-19. The data were produced by immunoSEQ multiplex PCR, yet TCRdb's version contains in-frame clones alone and is incomplete. The sample yields 400,000 or so clones, about 91% seen once. This clone was observed once. The material sequenced was peripheral blood. This receptor was identified in a woman aged 40 to 55 with COVID-19, enrolled during active disease.

CDR3 sequence (DNA): TGTGCCAGCAGTTTCGACAGTTATGGTGGCTACACCTTC. The encoded protein is CASSFDSYGGYTF. This chain joins TRBV12-3 or TRBV12-4 and TRBJ1-2, with a tentative D call TRBD1 (5 bases). V shed 3 bases and J shed 7 bases, with 12 bases lying between them. The CDR3 consists of 13 residues.